This is a list of T cell receptor beta chains from one sample in a study of control samples from healthy donors and cancer patients. The data were produced by immunoSEQ multiplex PCR, yet TCRdb's version contains in-frame clones alone and is incomplete. The sample holds some 170,000 clones, approximately 94% seen once. Sequencing input: PBMCs. These receptors were collected from a man between 60 and 75 years old with colorectal cancer. Both conserved end residues are part of each CDR3. D genes are given only for firm matches. Clone size is shown for a subset of rows, as once, few, many or a class of expanded clone.

abundance	j_gene	v_gene	d_gene	CDR3nt	CDR3aa
-	TRBJ1-5	TRBV5-1	TRBD1	TGCGCCAGCAGCTTGGGGACAGGGAGGCAGCCCCAGCATTTT	CASSLGTGRQPQHF
-	TRBJ2-7	TRBV18	-	TGTGCCAGCTCACCGGCGCAGATTTTCGAGCAGTACTTC	CASSPAQIFEQYF
-	TRBJ2-2	TRBV6-6	-	TGTGCCAGCAGTTACGGCACCGGGGAGCTGTTTTTT	CASSYGTGELFF
-	TRBJ1-6	TRBV5-1	TRBD1	TGCGCCAGCAGCCGACACAGGGGGCGAAATTCACCCCTCCACTTT	CASSRHRGRNSPLHF
-	TRBJ2-7	TRBV27	TRBD2	TGTGCCAGCAGTGATATGGGTTCGGGACTAGCGGGACACGAGCAGTACTTC	CASSDMGSGLAGHEQYF
-	TRBJ2-5	TRBV4-1	-	TGCGCCAGCAGCCCGCACCCCACCGGGACGGCGAAAGAGACCCAGTACTTC	CASSPHPTGTAKETQYF
-	TRBJ1-6	TRBV3-1/TRBV3-2	-	TGTGCCAGCAGCCAAGGGGGTAGGAATTCACCCCTCCACTTT	CASSQGGRNSPLHF
-	TRBJ2-3	TRBV4-1	-	TGCGCCAGCAGCCAAGGGCCCTTGGTAGCCAGCACAGATACGCAGTATTTT	CASSQGPLVASTDTQYF
-	TRBJ2-1	TRBV19	TRBD2	TGTGCCAGTAACTCTCTAGCGGGGGGGTCGAATGAGCAGTTCTTC	CASNSLAGGSNEQFF
-	TRBJ2-5	TRBV7-2	-	TGTGCCAGCAGCTGGCGGGGACGGGAGACCCAGTACTTC	CASSWRGRETQYF
once	TRBJ1-4	TRBV11-2	TRBD1	TGTGCCAGCAGCTTAAGTACAGGGGGAAAAAAACTGCTTTTT	CASSLSTGGKKLLF